Listed below are T cell receptor beta chains from one sample, sequenced in a study of T cell responses to AZD1222 COVID-19 vaccine. Only in-frame clones appear in the TCRdb table, and some are missing; sequencing was by immunoSEQ multiplex PCR. The sample records about 140,000 clones, 89% being singletons. The source was peripheral blood, collected on day 0 of AZD1222 vaccination. All receptors come from an adult in good health. CDR3s include the opening cysteine and the closing phenylalanine or tryptophan. A D gene is named only where the DNA matches it firmly. Size is stated for part of the rows, as once, few or many counts, or as a class when the clone is expanded.

v_gene	d_gene	j_gene	abundance	CDR3nt	CDR3aa
TRBV5-8	TRBD2	TRBJ2-2	.	TGTGCCAGCAGCTTATCTGGCGGGGGGACCGGGGAGCTGTTTTTT	CASSLSGGGTGELFF
TRBV27	.	TRBJ1-1	once	TGTGCCAGCAGTTTATCTCCAGGGAACACTGAAGCTTTCTTT	CASSLSPGNTEAFF
TRBV15	.	TRBJ2-7	.	TGTGCCACCAGCGGAGGGTCCCCCATCGGATTGTCCTACGAGCAGTACTTC	CATSGGSPIGLSYEQYF
TRBV2	.	TRBJ1-2	.	TGTGCCAGCAGTGATTTAGGGGGTTTGCAGGGCTACACCTTC	CASSDLGGLQGYTF
TRBV6-6	.	TRBJ1-5	.	TGTGCCAGCAGCAAGAAGGGAAGCAATCAGCCCCAGCATTTT	CASSKKGSNQPQHF
TRBV6-1	TRBD1	TRBJ1-3	.	TGTGCCAGCAGTGAGAGGACAGGGGGCTCTGGAAACACCATATATTTT	CASSERTGGSGNTIYF
TRBV15	TRBD2	TRBJ2-1	.	TGTGCCACCAGCGAGCGGGATAATGAGCAGTTCTTC	CATSERDNEQFF
TRBV9	.	TRBJ2-2	once	TGTGCCAGCAGCCCTGGGGTTAGCGTGAACACCGGGGAGCTGTTTTTT	CASSPGVSVNTGELFF
TRBV7-9	TRBD2	TRBJ2-1	.	TGTGCCAGCAGCTTAGTCAGCGGGAGGGCCATCAATGAGCAGTTCTTC	CASSLVSGRAINEQFF
TRBV12-3/TRBV12-4	TRBD1	TRBJ1-5	.	TGTGCCAGCTGGGACAGGAGTGGGCAGCCCCAGCATTTT	CASWDRSGQPQHF
TRBV13	.	TRBJ2-4	.	TGTGCCAGCAGCTTGGCAGCGGGCCCGTTTGGCAAAAACATTCAGTACTTC	CASSLAAGPFGKNIQYF
TRBV6-5	TRBD1	TRBJ1-2	.	TGTGCCAGCAGTTACTCGAACCGACAGGGGATTATTGGCTACACCTTC	CASSYSNRQGIIGYTF
TRBV4-1	.	TRBJ1-2	.	TGCGCCAGCAGCCACCCCAGGGACAACTATGGCTACACCTTC	CASSHPRDNYGYTF
TRBV5-1	TRBD1	TRBJ1-2	.	TGCGCCAGCAGCATCGGACAGGGGGGCTATGGCTACACCTTC	CASSIGQGGYGYTF
TRBV5-5	TRBD2	TRBJ2-1	.	TGTGCCAGCAGCTTGGTTAGCGGGAGTAATGAGCAGTTCTTC	CASSLVSGSNEQFF
TRBV30	.	TRBJ1-2	.	TGTGCCTGGGCTGACTCCTATGGCTACACCTTC	CAWADSYGYTF